This record covers a single T cell receptor beta chain. The target antigen is unknown. Subsequent to about 10 days of culture, CD4+ T cells were isolated. Every participant took two doses of the BNT162b2 or mRNA-1273 vaccine. The sample belongs to a study of vaccination effects on CD4 cells after COVID-19. Overall study findings and caveats: No early post-infection timepoints were available in the study, which also included few convalescent patients.

Data came from immunoSEQ multiplex PCR; TCRdb stores just in-frame clones and leaves some out. The table includes about 73,000 clones, about 73% detected once. V dropped 1 base and J dropped 0 bases, with 12 bases sitting between them. Germline CDR1 is LGHNA and CDR2 is YNFKEQ. The CDR3 contains 17 residues. The rearrangement uses TRBV4-2 and TRBJ1-4; D is ambiguous. This material consisted of CD4+ T cells from PBMCs cultured without peptide, taken after COVID-19 vaccination. This clonotype originated in a human donor who received a COVID-19 vaccine. The CDR3 region has the DNA TGTGCCAGCAGCCAAGGTCAGACGGGAGCAACTAATGAAAAACTGTTTTTT. This sequence encodes CASSQGQTGATNEKLFF.